The 9 T cell receptor beta chains listed next were all sequenced from one sample in a study of early T cells in non-severe SARS-CoV-2 infection. TCRdb redid the calling of the 5' RACE reads with MiXCR, one entry per CDR3 protein. The sample has some 64,000 distinct CDR3 sequences, 8% to 10% seen once. The sample was whole blood, taken at baseline. Receptor source: an adult who was a healthcare worker with PCR-confirmed SARS-CoV-2 infection or an uninfected control (not recorded which).

This clonotype was detected a few times. V is TRBV7-2 and J is TRBJ2-7; D is possibly TRBD2 (7 bases). V gave up 0 bases and J gave up 4 bases, with 13 bases separating them. Germline V gives CDR1 SGHTA, CDR2 FQGNSA. CDR3 length equals 15 residues. The CDR3: CASSLADSGKYEQYF. The CDR3 nucleotides are TGTGCCAGCAGCTTAGCGGACAGCGGGAAATACGAGCAGTACTTC.

This clonotype was detected only a few times. This chain connects TRBV6-4 to TRBJ2-3; TRBD1 matches 8 bases. CDR3 length equals 15 residues. V lost 3 bases and J lost 7; bases outside the gene matches: 9. Germline loops: CDR1 MRHNA, CDR2 SNTAGT. The CDR3 DNA is TGTGCCAGCAGTGAACAGGGGGGCCCTCGGAATACGCAGTATTTT. Translated, it gives CASSEQGGPRNTQYF.

The chain combines TRBV5-4 with TRBJ2-1; D gene unclear. The CDR3 is 15 amino acids. CDR1 SGHNT and CDR2 YYREEE come from the germline V gene (reference sequence). The V gene lost 2 bases and the J gene lost 2 bases, with 11 bases spanning the gap. CDR3 region: CASSLRVGTYNEQFF. The CDR3 bases are TGTGCCAGCAGCTTACGCGTAGGAACCTACAATGAGCAGTTCTTC.

This clonotype was seen more than once but under ten times. Compared with germline, one end of the junction differs, possibly owing to a read error. The chain couples TRBV4-2 to TRBJ2-1; 9 bases agree with TRBD2. Looked up from germline, CDR1 is LGHNA and CDR2 is YNFKEQ. This CDR3 has 15 residues. CDR3 in amino acids: CASSQEFSGSNKQFF. CDR3 nucleotide sequence: TGTGCCAGCAGCCAAGAGTTTAGCGGGAGCAATAAGCAGTTCTTC.

This clonotype has just a few counts. The chain couples TRBV11-2 to TRBJ2-2; D possibly corresponds to TRBD2 (5 bases). Germline loops: CDR1 SGHAT, CDR2 FQNNGV. The V end was cut by 8 bases, the J end by 8 bases, with 21 bases between. The CDR3 is made up of 15 amino acids. The CDR3 here is CASRKKRYGVGELFF. The DNA of the CDR3 is TGTGCCAGCCGGAAAAAGCGATACGGGGTGGGGGAGCTGTTTTTT.

The sample holds a few counts of this clonotype. The rearrangement uses TRBV28 and TRBJ2-1; 8 bases match TRBD2. Unmatched junction bases numbered 6, after V lost 5 bases and J lost 6 bases. In germline, CDR1 is MDHEN, CDR2 SYDVKM. This CDR3 is built from 14 residues. CDR3 in DNA: TGTGCCAGCAGTACTAGCGGAGCCCTCAATGAGCAGTTCTTC. It encodes CASSTSGALNEQFF.

This clonotype has ten or more counts. This chain uses TRBV5-1 with TRBJ2-1; 14 bases map to TRBD2. The CDR3 sequence is 19 residues long. The germline CDR1 and CDR2 sequences are SGHRS and YFSETQ. The junction had 7 bases not matched to a gene; V was cut back by 0 bases and J by 2 bases. The CDR3 protein is CASSLAGLAGGPTYNEQFF. The CDR3 bases are TGCGCCAGCAGCTTGGCAGGACTAGCGGGAGGTCCCACCTACAATGAGCAGTTCTTC.

This clonotype was recorded many times. This rearrangement joins TRBV25-1 to TRBJ2-1; D unclear. Trimming pared 3 bases from V and 0 bases from J, leaving 15 bases between. Germline assignment: CDR1 MGHDK and CDR2 SYGVNS. This CDR3 has 17 residues. This CDR3 reads CASSDPWSVSSYNEQFF. CDR3 bases: TGTGCCAGCAGTGATCCCTGGTCAGTGTCCTCCTACAATGAGCAGTTCTTC.

This clonotype was observed many times. DNA of the CDR3: TGTGCCAGCACCCCGGGGACAGGTGCCACCAATGAGCAGTTCTTC. Protein: CASTPGTGATNEQFF. The V gene is TRBV28, the J gene TRBJ2-1; 8 nucleotides align to TRBD1. Trimming removed 7 bases from V and 6 bases from J; junction bases left unmatched: 11. Germline assignment: CDR1 MDHEN and CDR2 SYDVKM. This CDR3 is built from 15 residues.